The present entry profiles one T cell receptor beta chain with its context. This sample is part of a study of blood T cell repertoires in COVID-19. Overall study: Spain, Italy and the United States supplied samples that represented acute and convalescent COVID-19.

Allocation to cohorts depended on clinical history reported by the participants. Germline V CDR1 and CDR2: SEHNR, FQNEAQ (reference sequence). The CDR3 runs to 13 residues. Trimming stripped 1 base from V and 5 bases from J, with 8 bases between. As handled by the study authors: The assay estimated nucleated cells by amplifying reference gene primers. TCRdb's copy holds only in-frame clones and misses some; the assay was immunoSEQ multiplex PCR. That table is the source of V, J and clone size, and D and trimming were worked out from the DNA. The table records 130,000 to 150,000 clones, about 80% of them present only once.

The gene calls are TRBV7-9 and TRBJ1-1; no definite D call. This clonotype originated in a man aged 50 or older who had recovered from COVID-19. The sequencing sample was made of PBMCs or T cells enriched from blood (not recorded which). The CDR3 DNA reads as TGTGCCAGCAGCTTAGACGCGTTGACTGAAGCTTTCTTT. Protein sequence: CASSLDALTEAFF.